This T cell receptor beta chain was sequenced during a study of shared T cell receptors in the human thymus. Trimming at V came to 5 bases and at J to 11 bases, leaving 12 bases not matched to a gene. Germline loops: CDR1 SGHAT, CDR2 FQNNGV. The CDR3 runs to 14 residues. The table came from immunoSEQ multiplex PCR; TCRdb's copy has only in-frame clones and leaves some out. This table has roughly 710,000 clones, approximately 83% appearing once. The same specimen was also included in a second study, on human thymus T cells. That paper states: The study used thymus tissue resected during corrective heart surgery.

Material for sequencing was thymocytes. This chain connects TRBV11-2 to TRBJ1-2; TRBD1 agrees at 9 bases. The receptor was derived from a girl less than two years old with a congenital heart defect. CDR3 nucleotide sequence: TGTGCCAGCAGCAGCCGACGATCACAGGGGGCATACACCTTC. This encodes CASSSRRSQGAYTF.